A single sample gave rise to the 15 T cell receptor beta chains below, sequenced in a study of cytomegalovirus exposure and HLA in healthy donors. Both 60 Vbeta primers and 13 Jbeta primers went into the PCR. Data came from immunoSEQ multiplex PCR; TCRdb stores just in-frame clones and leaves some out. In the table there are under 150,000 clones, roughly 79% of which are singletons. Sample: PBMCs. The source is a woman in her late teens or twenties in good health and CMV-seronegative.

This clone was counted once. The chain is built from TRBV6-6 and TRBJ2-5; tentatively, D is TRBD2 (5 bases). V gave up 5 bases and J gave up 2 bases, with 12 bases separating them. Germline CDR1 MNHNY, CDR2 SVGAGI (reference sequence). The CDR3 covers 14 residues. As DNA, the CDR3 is TGTGCCAGCAGTGTAAAAAGGGAGCAAGAGACCCAGTACTTC. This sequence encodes CASSVKREQETQYF.

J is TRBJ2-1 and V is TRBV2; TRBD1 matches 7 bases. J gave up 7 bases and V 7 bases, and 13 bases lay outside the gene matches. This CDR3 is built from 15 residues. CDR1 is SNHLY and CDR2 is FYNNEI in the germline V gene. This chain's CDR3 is CASISGTEFPNEQFF. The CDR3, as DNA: TGTGCCAGCATATCCGGGACAGAGTTCCCGAATGAGCAGTTCTTC.

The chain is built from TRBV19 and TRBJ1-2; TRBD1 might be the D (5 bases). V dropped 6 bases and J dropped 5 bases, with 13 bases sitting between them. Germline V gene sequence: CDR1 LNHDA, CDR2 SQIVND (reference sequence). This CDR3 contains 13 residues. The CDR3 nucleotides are TGTGCCAGTAGGGCAGGGCGGACATATGGCTACACCTTC. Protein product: CASRAGRTYGYTF.

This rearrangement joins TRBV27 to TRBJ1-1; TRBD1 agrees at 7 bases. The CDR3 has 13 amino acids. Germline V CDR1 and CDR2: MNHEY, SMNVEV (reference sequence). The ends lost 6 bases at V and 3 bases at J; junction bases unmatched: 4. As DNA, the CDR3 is TGTGCCAGCAGCCCCCAGGGGGACACTGAAGCTTTCTTT. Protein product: CASSPQGDTEAFF.

The CDR3 nucleotides read TGTGCCAGCAGTTCCTTAATTCCTGCAACTAATGAAAAACTGTTTTTT. Translated: CASSSLIPATNEKLFF. The chain is built from TRBV27 and TRBJ1-4; D gene ambiguous. Germline CDR1 reads MNHEY; CDR2 reads SMNVEV (reference sequence). This CDR3 has 16 amino acids. The ends were cut back, 4 bases at V and 0 bases at J, with 12 bases in the middle.

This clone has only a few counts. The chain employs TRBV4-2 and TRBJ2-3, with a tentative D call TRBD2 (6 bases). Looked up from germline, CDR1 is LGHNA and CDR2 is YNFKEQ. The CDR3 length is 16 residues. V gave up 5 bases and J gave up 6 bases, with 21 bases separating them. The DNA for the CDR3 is TGTGCCAGCAGCTCTCGTCGGGACTTCGACGCTGATACGCAGTATTTT. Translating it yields CASSSRRDFDADTQYF.

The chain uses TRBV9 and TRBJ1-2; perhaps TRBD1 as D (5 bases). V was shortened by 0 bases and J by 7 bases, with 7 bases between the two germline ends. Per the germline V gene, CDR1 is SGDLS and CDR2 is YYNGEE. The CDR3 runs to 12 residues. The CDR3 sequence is CASSVDGGGYTF. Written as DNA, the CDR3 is TGTGCCAGCAGCGTAGACGGGGGTGGCTACACCTTC.

The CDR3 sequence: CASSPGGEEYEQYF. CDR3 DNA: TGTGCCAGCAGTCCGGGAGGAGAGGAGTACGAGCAGTACTTC. The chain employs TRBV28 and TRBJ2-7; 7 bases are a match to TRBD2. Trimming cost V 5 bases and J 4 bases; bases outside gene matches: 8. The CDR3 length is 14 residues. The V gene's germline CDR1 is MDHEN and CDR2 SYDVKM.

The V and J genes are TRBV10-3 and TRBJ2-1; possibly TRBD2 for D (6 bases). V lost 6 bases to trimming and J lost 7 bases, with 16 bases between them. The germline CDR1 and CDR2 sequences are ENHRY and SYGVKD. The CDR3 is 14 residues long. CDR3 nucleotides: TGTGCCATCAGGGACTCGGCTGGGAGGAATGAGCAGTTCTTC. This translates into CAIRDSAGRNEQFF.

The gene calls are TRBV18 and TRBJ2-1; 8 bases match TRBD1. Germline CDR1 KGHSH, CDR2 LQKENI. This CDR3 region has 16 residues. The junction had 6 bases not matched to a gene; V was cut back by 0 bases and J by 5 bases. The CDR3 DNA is TGTGCCAGCTCACCACCGGCACAGGGGGGAAACAATGAGCAGTTCTTC. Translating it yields CASSPPAQGGNNEQFF. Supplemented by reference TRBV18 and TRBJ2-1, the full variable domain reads NAGVMQNPRHLVRRRGQEARLRCSPMKGHSHVYWYRQLPEEGLKFMVYLQKENIIDESGMPKERFSAEFPKEGPSILRIQQVVRGDSAAYFCASSPPAQGGNNEQFFGPGTRLTVL.

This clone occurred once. CDR3 coding DNA: TGCGCCAGCAGCGACCCCAGGGCGGGGACCGGGGAGCTGTTTTTT. Translated, it gives CASSDPRAGTGELFF. The chain joins TRBV5-1 to TRBJ2-2; maybe TRBD2 (6 bases). From germline, CDR1 is SGHRS and CDR2 YFSETQ. This CDR3 region has 15 residues. With 4 bases removed from V and 5 bases from J, the gap between germline ends came to 15 bases.

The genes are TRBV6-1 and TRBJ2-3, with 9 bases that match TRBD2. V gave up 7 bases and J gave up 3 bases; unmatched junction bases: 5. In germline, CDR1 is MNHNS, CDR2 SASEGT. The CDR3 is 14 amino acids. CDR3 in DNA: TGTGCCAGCATTATGAGCGGGAGGACAGATACGCAGTATTTT. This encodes CASIMSGRTDTQYF.

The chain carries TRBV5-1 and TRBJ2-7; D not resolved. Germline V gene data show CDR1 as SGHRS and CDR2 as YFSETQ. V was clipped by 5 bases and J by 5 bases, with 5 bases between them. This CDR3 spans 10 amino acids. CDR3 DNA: TGCGCCAGCAGTAATAACGAGCAGTACTTC. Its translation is CASSNNEQYF.

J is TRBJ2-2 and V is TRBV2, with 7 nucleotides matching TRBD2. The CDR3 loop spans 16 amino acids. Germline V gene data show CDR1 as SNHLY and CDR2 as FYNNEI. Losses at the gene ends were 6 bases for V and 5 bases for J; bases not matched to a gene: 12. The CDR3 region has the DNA TGTGCCAGCAGATCTAGGGAGGGAGGGCCGACCGGGGAGCTGTTTTTT. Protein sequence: CASRSREGGPTGELFF.

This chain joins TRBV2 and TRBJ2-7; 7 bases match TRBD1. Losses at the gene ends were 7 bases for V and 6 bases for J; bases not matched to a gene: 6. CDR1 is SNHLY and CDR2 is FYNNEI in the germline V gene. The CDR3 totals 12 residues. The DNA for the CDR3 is TGTGCCAGCACGACAGGGTTTGGCGAGCAGTACTTC. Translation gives CASTTGFGEQYF.